What follows are 22 T cell receptor beta chains derived from one specimen sequenced in a study of Graves' ophthalmopathy and Graves' hyperthyroidism. Scientists amplified the TCR beta CDR3 regions from RNA transcripts. First-round RT-PCR with HTBI primers preceded a second-round multiplex PCR. TCRdb re-called the multiplex PCR reads with MiXCR, one entry per CDR3 protein. In the table there are about 420,000 distinct CDR3 sequences, around 20% of which are singletons. The sample comprised peripheral blood. The receptors were sampled from a woman under 30 with stable Graves' hyperthyroidism.

This clonotype was recorded a few times. At one end, the junction sequence differs from germline, possibly due to a read error. The chain combines TRBV3-1 with TRBJ1-1; D remains ambiguous. CDR1 and CDR2 from the germline V gene are LGHDT and YNNKEL (reference sequence). The CDR3 loop spans 11 amino acids. CDR3 nucleotides: TGTGCCAGCAAGGGCGCGACTGAAGCATTCTTT. Protein sequence: CASKGATEAFF. The entire variable domain, with the rest obtained from reference TRBV3-1 and TRBJ1-1, is as follows: DTAVSQTPKYLVTQMGNDKSIKCEQNLGHDTMYWYKQDSKKFLKIMFSYNNKELIINETVPNRFSPKSPDKAHLNLHINSLELGDSAVYFCASKGATEAFFGQGTRLTVV.

This clonotype showed up many times. V is TRBV5-1 and J is TRBJ2-5; maybe TRBD2 (5 bases). Deletions cut 2 bases from V and 4 bases from J, with 12 bases between. CDR3 size: 14 residues. Germline V gene lookup returns CDR1 SGHRS and CDR2 YFSETQ. CDR3 sequence (DNA): TGCGCCAGCAGCTTATCAGGACGGGGAGAGACCCAGTACTTC. It codes for CASSLSGRGETQYF.

This clonotype was observed many times. The genes are TRBV4-1 and TRBJ1-2; D is possibly TRBD1 (6 bases). The length of the CDR3 is 16 residues. CDR1 is MGHRA, CDR2 YSYEKL, per germline. Trimming took 4 bases from V and 4 from J, leaving 19 bases between them. CDR3 residues: CASSPPGGPGGYGYTF. The CDR3 DNA reads TGCGCCAGCAGCCCACCGGGGGGCCCGGGGGGCTATGGCTACACCTTC.

There are many counts of this clonotype. The CDR3 nucleotides read TGTGCCAGTGCATTGGACAGATTAGCCAAAAACATTCAGTACTTC. Its translation is CASALDRLAKNIQYF. V and J are TRBV28 and TRBJ2-4; a weak D match, TRBD1 (6 bases). V lost 9 bases and J 0 bases, leaving 15 bases between the germline ends. The CDR3 length is 15 residues. CDR1 and CDR2 from the germline V gene are MDHEN and SYDVKM.

The rearrangement links TRBV28 to TRBJ1-2; 9 nucleotides align to TRBD1. The V gene's germline CDR1 is MDHEN and CDR2 SYDVKM. The V gene end was trimmed by 4 bases and the J gene end by 4 bases; junction bases not matched to a gene: 4. The CDR3 runs to 14 residues. CDR3 sequence reads: CASSSLDRGYGYTF. In nucleotides, the CDR3 is TGTGCCAGCAGTTCCTTGGACAGGGGCTATGGCTACACCTTC.

The rearrangement links TRBV20-1 to TRBJ2-2, with D tentatively TRBD1 (6 bases). This CDR3 region has 18 residues. V lost 6 bases and J 1 base, leaving 24 bases between the germline ends. Per germline, CDR1 DFQATT and CDR2 SNEGSKA (reference sequence). CDR3 nucleotide sequence: TGCAGTGCGACCGATACTACCGGGACAACCGAGAACACCGGGGAGCTGTTTTTT. It yields the protein CSATDTTGTTENTGELFF.

This clonotype was recorded at least ten times. This chain connects TRBV27 to TRBJ1-1; D is possibly TRBD1 (5 bases). The CDR3 totals 14 residues. Trimming took 8 bases from V and 4 from J, leaving 17 bases between them. Germline V gives CDR1 MNHEY, CDR2 SMNVEV (reference sequence). CDR3: CASGLGRTLTEAFF. DNA for the CDR3: TGTGCCAGCGGATTGGGACGGACACTCACTGAAGCTTTCTTT.

This clonotype showed up many times. V and J are TRBV28 and TRBJ1-1; maybe TRBD1 (6 bases). CDR3 length: 15 amino acids. Deletions cut 6 bases from V and 4 bases from J, with 18 bases between. Germline CDR1 and CDR2: MDHEN and SYDVKM. The CDR3, as DNA: TGTGCCAGCAGAATACAGGGCGCTGCTGGCACTGAAGCTTTCTTT. Translation: CASRIQGAAGTEAFF.

This clonotype was found many times. The V and J genes are TRBV12-3 or TRBV12-4 and TRBJ1-3; the D is unclear. Trimming removed 8 bases at V and 3 bases at J, with 11 bases between. This CDR3 spans 13 amino acids. The CDR3 nucleotides read TGTGCCAGCGATTGGCGTTTTGGAAACACCATATATTTT. This translates into CASDWRFGNTIYF.

This clonotype was seen ten or more times. One end of the junction is discordant with germline, which a read error may explain. V and J are TRBV11-2 and TRBJ2-4, with 14 bases that match TRBD2. The CDR3 totals 19 residues. Germline V gene lookup returns CDR1 SGHAT and CDR2 FQNNGV. CDR3 region: CASSWPGTSGSLAKNIKYF. The CDR3 nucleotides read TGTGCCAGCAGCTGGCCAGGGACTAGCGGGAGCTTGGCCAAAAACATTAAGTACTTC.

This clonotype was observed at least ten times. The chain links TRBV29-1 to TRBJ1-1; no firm D call. Trimming took off 3 bases at V and 1 base at J, with 9 bases between the two ends. The CDR3 is 13 residues long. Germline V gene data show CDR1 as SQVTM and CDR2 as ANQGSEA. The CDR3 protein is CSVDNSPNTEAFF. The CDR3 DNA reads as TGCAGCGTTGATAACAGTCCGAACACTGAAGCTTTCTTT.

This clonotype was seen just once. The chain couples TRBV12-3 or TRBV12-4 to TRBJ2-5; TRBD2 might be the D (6 bases). Trimming took 8 bases from V and 0 from J, leaving 16 bases between them. There are 15 residues in the CDR3. CDR3 DNA: TGTGCCAGCCGCCCGGGGACTCAGTACCAAGAGACCCAGTACTTC. This gives the protein CASRPGTQYQETQYF.

This clonotype was counted at least ten times. The V and J genes are TRBV20-1 and TRBJ2-7; weak D call: TRBD1 (6 bases). Germline V gives CDR1 DFQATT, CDR2 SNEGSKA (reference sequence). V was trimmed by 7 bases and J by 1 base, leaving 11 bases between them. The CDR3 consists of 12 residues. In nucleotides, the CDR3 is TGCAGTGGAAGGGGGACATCCTACGAGCAGTACTTC. As protein: CSGRGTSYEQYF.

This clonotype was counted between two and nine times. CDR3 sequence reads: CASSLTSGRTYEQYF. DNA for the CDR3: TGTGCCAGCAGCCTCACTAGCGGGAGAACCTACGAGCAGTACTTC. The chain combines TRBV7-8 with TRBJ2-7; 11 bases agree with TRBD2. V lost 5 bases and J lost 2; bases outside the gene matches: 5. CDR1 is SGHVS, CDR2 FQNEAQ, per germline. The CDR3 has 15 amino acids. The full variable domain, completed using reference TRBV7-8 and TRBJ2-7, is GAGVSQSPRYKVAKRGQDVALRCDPISGHVSLFWYQQALGQGPEFLTYFQNEAQLDKSGLPSDRFFAERPEGSVSTLKIQRTQQEDSAVYLCASSLTSGRTYEQYFGPGTRLTVT.

The table lists this clonotype with many counts. The V and J genes are TRBV11-2 and TRBJ2-7; TRBD2 is a possible D gene (5 bases). The CDR3 extends over 14 amino acids. Germline CDR1 and CDR2: SGHAT and FQNNGV. V was clipped by 3 bases and J by 3 bases, with 12 bases between them. The CDR3 coding sequence is TGTGCCAGCAGCTTCCGATCGGGAAACTACGAGCAGTACTTC. Translated, it gives CASSFRSGNYEQYF.

The genes are TRBV12-3 or TRBV12-4 and TRBJ2-5, with D hard to call. The V end lost 4 bases, the J end lost 1 base, and 10 bases lay between the germline ends. The length of the CDR3 is 14 residues. CDR3 loop: CASSSESPQETQYF. The CDR3 region has the DNA TGTGCCAGCAGTTCCGAGAGCCCCCAAGAGACCCAGTACTTC.

This clonotype was seen many times. The V call is TRBV5-6, the J call TRBJ1-2; D is perhaps TRBD1 (6 bases). Germline CDR1 and CDR2: SGHDT and YYEEEE. The ends were cut back, 3 bases at V and 4 bases at J, with 13 bases in the middle. The CDR3 has 14 amino acids. The CDR3 spells CASSWKDSFYGYTF. The CDR3 DNA is TGTGCCAGCAGCTGGAAGGACAGTTTCTATGGCTACACCTTC.

This clonotype came up many times. The rearrangement joins TRBV7-2 to TRBJ2-7, with no clear D. Trimming shortened V by 2 bases and J by 4 bases, and 12 bases separated the two germline ends. In germline, CDR1 is SGHTA, CDR2 FQGNSA. The CDR3 length is 14 residues. CDR3 nucleotides: TGTGCCAGCAGCTTATCGGCTGACGATTACGAGCAGTACTTC. Translating it yields CASSLSADDYEQYF.

This clonotype showed up many times. CDR3 bases: TGTGCCAGCAGCTTAGCCTCGACAGGGTGGTACGAGCAGTACTTC. It codes for CASSLASTGWYEQYF. The gene calls are TRBV7-2 and TRBJ2-7, with TRBD1 identical over 7 bases. V was clipped by 0 bases and J by 4 bases; unmatched bases: 6. CDR1 is SGHTA and CDR2 is FQGNSA in the germline V gene. The CDR3 runs 15 residues.

J is TRBJ2-5 and V is TRBV6-1; 8 positions agree with TRBD1. The J segment lost 6 bases and the V segment lost 5 bases, leaving 14 bases of the junction unmatched. The CDR3 spans 16 residues. Germline CDR1 reads MNHNS; CDR2 reads SASEGT. CDR3: CASSRIGQGNGKTQYF. In DNA, the CDR3 is TGTGCCAGCAGTCGGATCGGACAGGGTAATGGGAAGACCCAGTACTTC.

The chain combines TRBV28 with TRBJ2-7; tentative D call: TRBD2 (7 bases). Germline-derived CDR1 and CDR2 are MDHEN and SYDVKM. With 2 bases removed from V and 5 bases from J, the gap between germline ends came to 10 bases. The CDR3 runs to 13 residues. Written as DNA, the CDR3 is TGTGCCAGCAGTTTAGCGGGGGCCCACGAGCAGTACTTC. It encodes CASSLAGAHEQYF.

This clonotype was picked up many times. The chain is built from TRBV20-1 and TRBJ2-2; TRBD2 matches 7 bases. CDR1 and CDR2 from the germline V gene are DFQATT and SNEGSKA (reference sequence). There are 15 residues in the CDR3. V trimming: 7 bases; J trimming: 5 bases; junction bases outside the gene matches: 13. The CDR3 sequence is CSVHRGSIGTGELFF. The CDR3 DNA follows: TGCAGTGTCCACCGCGGGAGTATTGGGACCGGGGAGCTGTTTTTT.